This T cell receptor (beta chain) was sequenced for a study of cytomegalovirus exposure and HLA in healthy donors. Findings of the study overall: Altogether, some 170 TCR beta chains were recorded as cytomegalovirus-associated. In a later analysis, several top co-occurrence clusters appeared linked to parvovirus B19, influenza, CMV and Epstein-Barr virus. In vitro checks showed that three CMV-associated chains really do target CMV antigens.

This CDR3 is built from 15 residues. Looked up from germline, CDR1 is LNHNV and CDR2 is YYDKDF (reference sequence). J was trimmed by 9 bases and V by 5 bases; bases with no gene match: 16. Both 60 Vbeta primers and 13 Jbeta primers went into the PCR. Sequencing used immunoSEQ multiplex PCR; TCRdb keeps in-frame clones, though not all of them. The sample holds fewer than 150,000 clones; about 80% are singletons and the top ten take approximately 1.2%. With respect to this clone: Its antigen is undetermined.

The sequence came from a middle-aged man in good health and CMV-seronegative. The chain carries TRBV15 and TRBJ2-7, with 7 nucleotides matching TRBD1. Sample: PBMCs. CDR3 coding DNA: TGTGCCACCAGCCGCGACAGGGCCTCGATTTTAGGGCAGTACTTC. As protein: CATSRDRASILGQYF.